This TCR beta chain was recorded in a study of blood T cells in healthy people across ages. Study results and limitations: A roughly linear age-dependent decrease characterized TCR beta diversity per million T cells. Strong correlation existed between TCR beta diversity and naive T cell percentage.

Germline V lookup: CDR1 MDHEN, CDR2 SYDVKM. This CDR3 has 17 residues. Between the trimmed V and J ends, which lost 1 base and 3 bases, there was a span of 17 bases. Then a second PCR, running about 6 to 11 cycles, was carried out with a sample-barcoded 5' primer and a J-beta primer mix. TCRdb used MiXCR to reprocess the 5' RACE reads, holding one entry per CDR3 protein. In the table there are about 1.1 million distinct CDR3 sequences, around two fifths of which are singletons. This clonotype appeared a few times. As yet, its antigen is unknown. Investigators took about 10 milliliters of peripheral blood from every donor. Every sample gave at least 5.5 micrograms of total RNA when it was extracted.

Sequencing used blood. This chain links TRBV28 with TRBJ2-3; the D gene is possibly TRBD2 (5 bases). This receptor was identified in a man younger than 30 in good health. This CDR3 is CASSLSPDGVWTDTQYF. The CDR3 DNA follows: TGTGCCAGCAGTTTATCCCCGGACGGGGTTTGGACAGATACGCAGTATTTT. The variable domain in full, completed from reference TRBV28 and TRBJ2-3, reads DVKVTQSSRYLVKRTGEKVFLECVQDMDHENMFWYRQDPGLGLRLIYFSYDVKMKEKGDIPEGYSVSREKKERFSLILESASTNQTSMYLCASSLSPDGVWTDTQYFGPGTRLTVL.